This T cell receptor beta chain is from a study of early T cells in non-severe SARS-CoV-2 infection. This clonotype was detected many times. The V end was cut by 6 bases, the J end by 3 bases, with 11 bases between. This CDR3 has 12 residues. The germline CDR1 and CDR2 sequences are DFQATT and SNEGSKA (reference sequence). cDNA molecules, individually, were tagged with unique molecular identifiers. Using its own MiXCR run on the 5' RACE reads, TCRdb lists one record per CDR3 protein. This sample carries 60,000 or so distinct CDR3 sequences, approximately 10% of them seen once, and the ten largest clones take 20% to 25%.

The rearrangement joins TRBV20-1 to TRBJ1-1, with D uncertain. Sample: whole blood. The clonotype was recovered from an adult who was a healthcare worker with PCR-confirmed SARS-CoV-2 infection or an uninfected control (not recorded which). The CDR3 is CSAHDGYTEAFF. The CDR3 DNA sequence: TGCAGTGCCCACGACGGCTACACTGAAGCTTTCTTT.